The 4 T cell receptor beta chains below come from one sample, sequenced in a study of blood T cell repertoires in COVID-19. Assay used: immunoSEQ multiplex PCR; TCRdb lists only in-frame clones, some missing. The data show around 250,000 clones, around 80% seen once. Sequenced material: peripheral blood. The receptors here all came from an elderly woman with acute or convalescent COVID-19.

V usage is TRBV4-3 and J usage is TRBJ2-3; 8 nucleotides align to TRBD2. V lost 4 bases to trimming and J lost 0 bases; unmatched junction nucleotides: 12. CDR3 size: 18 residues. CDR1 is LGHNA, CDR2 YSLEER, per germline. The DNA of the CDR3 is TGCGCCAGCAGCCCGAAGGACGGGAGGGTCTTTAGCACAGATACGCAGTATTTT. Translation: CASSPKDGRVFSTDTQYF.

The rearrangement joins TRBV5-8 to TRBJ1-5; 8 bases are shared with TRBD1. Germline V gene lookup returns CDR1 SGHTS and CDR2 YDEGEE. The length of the CDR3 is 15 residues. The junction had 8 bases not matched to a gene; V was cut back by 4 bases and J by 5 bases. The CDR3 is CASSKDRARDQPQHF. The CDR3 DNA sequence: TGTGCCAGCAGCAAGGACAGGGCGCGGGATCAGCCCCAGCATTTT. The entire variable domain, with the rest obtained from reference TRBV5-8 and TRBJ1-5, is as follows: EAGVTQSPTHLIKTRGQQATLRCSPISGHTSVYWYQQALGLGLQFLLWYDEGEERNRGNFPPRFSGRQFPNYSSELNVNALELEDSALYLCASSKDRARDQPQHFGDGTRLSIL.

The chain recombines TRBV19 with TRBJ1-1; 8 bases align to TRBD1. V was clipped by 0 bases and J by 1 base; unmatched bases: 4. Germline V gives CDR1 LNHDA, CDR2 SQIVND (reference sequence). The CDR3 spans 16 residues. The chain's CDR3 is CASSIEGRGQNTEAFF. Written as DNA, the CDR3 is TGTGCCAGTAGTATAGAAGGCAGGGGGCAGAACACTGAAGCTTTCTTT.

A single count supports this clone. The J gene is TRBJ1-6, the V gene TRBV11-2; D ambiguous. The CDR3 runs 13 residues. V dropped 5 bases and J dropped 7 bases, with 9 bases sitting between them. Germline-derived CDR1 and CDR2 are SGHAT and FQNNGV. The CDR3 region has the DNA TGTGCCAGCAGCCCCACAGTGAATTCACCCCTCCACTTT. This codes for CASSPTVNSPLHF.